This entry is about one T cell receptor beta chain. This record belongs to a study of shared clonotypes between healthy human individuals. Libraries were prepared by immunoSEQ multiplex PCR; TCRdb keeps only in-frame clonotypes and omits some of them. This sample has some 2.1 million clones, with 85% to 95% found just once. Trimming pared 5 bases from V and 9 bases from J, leaving 11 bases between. Germline CDR1 and CDR2: PRHDT and FYEKMQ (reference sequence). This CDR3 is built from 12 residues. V gene TRBV13 combines with J gene TRBJ2-1, with unresolved D. The TCR sequence derives from a man between 18 and 29 years old in good health. Sample: naive CD4+ T cells sorted from blood. Indicated subset: CD45RA+ positively selected. The CDR3 DNA follows: TGTGCCAGCAGCCCCCCTCAAGGTGAGCAGTTCTTC. As protein: CASSPPQGEQFF.